This passage covers 16 T cell receptor beta chains from one sample sequenced in a study of T cells in Graves' hyperthyroidism and ophthalmopathy. The CDR3 regions of TCR beta were amplified from RNA transcripts. Using the HTBI primer set, a first-round RT-PCR was run on the TCR CDR3. TCRdb itself ran the multiplex PCR reads through MiXCR, one entry per CDR3 protein. Here the sample spans about 610,000 distinct CDR3 sequences, approximately 15% being singletons. Sequencing was done on a sample of blood. The receptor set was obtained from a woman in her thirties or forties with Graves' ophthalmopathy.

This clonotype was observed at least ten times. This chain links TRBV28 with TRBJ2-7, with D perhaps given as TRBD1 or TRBD2 (6 bases each). Germline V gene sequence: CDR1 MDHEN, CDR2 SYDVKM. With 8 bases removed from V and 4 bases from J, the gap between germline ends came to 15 bases. The CDR3 has 13 residues. The CDR3 reads CASGGLVVYEQYF. CDR3 coding DNA: TGTGCCAGCGGGGGGCTGGTCGTGTACGAGCAGTACTTC.

In this sample, this clonotype turned up many times. This chain connects TRBV19 to TRBJ1-5, with D tentatively TRBD1 (6 bases). Trimming stripped 6 bases from V and 0 bases from J, with 12 bases between. The CDR3 consists of 15 residues. The germline gives CDR1 LNHDA, CDR2 SQIVND (reference sequence). This CDR3 is CASRGQRDSNQPQHF. The DNA of the CDR3 is TGTGCCAGTAGAGGACAGAGGGATAGCAATCAGCCCCAGCATTTT.

This clonotype was counted a few times. A much larger clone is a single base away; this may be a read error. This chain's CDR3 is CSVLGRQETQYF. Written as DNA, the CDR3 is TGCAGCGTTCTGGGACGGCAAGAGACCCAGTACTTC. This chain uses TRBV29-1 with TRBJ2-5; D is tentatively TRBD1 or TRBD2 (5 bases each). This CDR3 region has 12 residues. Per the germline V gene, CDR1 is SQVTM and CDR2 is ANQGSEA. V lost 5 bases and J 2 bases, leaving 9 bases between the germline ends. Together with reference TRBV29-1 and TRBJ2-5, the CDR3 gives the full variable domain: SAVISQKPSRDICQRGTSLTIQCQVDSQVTMMFWYRQQPGQSLTLIATANQGSEATYESGFVIDKFPISRPNLTFSTLTVSNMSPEDSSIYLCSVLGRQETQYFGPGTRLLVL.

The table lists this clonotype with a few counts. This chain uses TRBV6-2 or TRBV6-3 with TRBJ1-1, with 7 positions matching TRBD1. The CDR3 loop spans 13 amino acids. In germline, CDR1 is MNHEY, CDR2 SVGEGT. Trimming at V came to 7 bases and at J to 7 bases, leaving 9 bases not matched to a gene. The CDR3 is CASTANRGGEAFF. CDR3 DNA: TGTGCCAGCACGGCTAACAGGGGTGGTGAAGCTTTCTTT.

The V call is TRBV2, the J call TRBJ2-6; D unclear. Trimming took 0 bases from V and 1 from J, leaving 7 bases between them. CDR1 SNHLY and CDR2 FYNNEI come from the germline V gene. This CDR3 comprises 16 residues. CDR3 DNA sequence: TGTGCCAGCAGTGAAGCGTTGGTATCTGGGGCCAACGTCCTGACTTTC. The encoded protein is CASSEALVSGANVLTF.

The genes are TRBV3-1 and TRBJ1-6; D remains ambiguous. Per germline, CDR1 LGHDT and CDR2 YNNKEL (reference sequence). V shed 8 bases and J shed 5 bases, with 7 bases lying between them. CDR3 length: 12 amino acids. This CDR3 is CASGRDNSPLHF. The CDR3 coding sequence is TGTGCCAGCGGAAGGGATAATTCACCCCTCCACTTT.

This clonotype showed up many times. This rearrangement joins TRBV20-1 to TRBJ1-1, with D maybe TRBD1 (6 bases). Trimming took off 3 bases at V and 3 bases at J, with 11 bases between the two ends. Germline values: CDR1 DFQATT, CDR2 SNEGSKA (reference sequence). The CDR3 totals 13 residues. CDR3 protein: CSASYRAYTEAFF. The CDR3 DNA follows: TGCAGTGCTAGTTACAGGGCCTACACTGAAGCTTTCTTT.

The chain carries TRBV11-2 and TRBJ2-7; 8 nucleotides match TRBD2. This CDR3 is built from 13 residues. Germline CDR1 and CDR2: SGHAT and FQNNGV. V dropped 4 bases and J dropped 7; count of bases not matched to a gene: 6. CDR3 nucleotide sequence: TGTGCCAGCAGCTCCGGGGGGGGGCTGGAGCAGTACTTC. Its protein product is CASSSGGGLEQYF. Combining the CDR3 with reference TRBV11-2 and TRBJ2-7 gives the whole variable domain EAGVAQSPRYKIIEKRQSVAFWCNPISGHATLYWYQQILGQGPKLLIQFQNNGVVDDSQLPKDRFSAERLKGVDSTLKIQPAKLEDSAVYLCASSSGGGLEQYFGPGTRLTVT.

This clonotype was detected once. The chain is built from TRBV7-9 and TRBJ2-7; either TRBD1 or TRBD2 may fit D (5 bases each). CDR1 and CDR2 (germline): SEHNR, FQNEAQ (reference sequence). This CDR3 contains 14 residues. V was cut by 5 bases and J by 3 bases, with 14 bases left in between. The CDR3 DNA reads TGTGCCAGCAGCCCCCCCGTGGGGGTCTACGAGCAGTACTTC. It encodes CASSPPVGVYEQYF.

This clonotype was observed a few times. V usage is TRBV4-1 and J usage is TRBJ2-7; TRBD1 matches at 9 bases. With 0 bases clipped from V and 3 bases from J, the junction kept 15 bases outside the gene matches. There are 19 residues in the CDR3. Germline CDR1 and CDR2: MGHRA and YSYEKL. The CDR3 DNA reads TGCGCCAGCAGCCAAGAAACAGGGGGCGCGGCCGGGTACCTCTACGAGCAGTACTTC. Translated: CASSQETGGAAGYLYEQYF.

This clonotype was counted ten times or more. The CDR3 loop reads CASSLGTYQETQYF. The DNA of the CDR3 is TGTGCCAGCAGTCTGGGAACGTACCAAGAGACCCAGTACTTC. The rearrangement links TRBV6-5 to TRBJ2-5; no firm D call. The length of the CDR3 is 14 residues. V shed 5 bases and J shed 0 bases, with 10 bases lying between them. Germline loops: CDR1 MNHEY, CDR2 SVGAGI.

This clonotype was counted at least ten times. CDR3 sequence: CASQQLGRVFGGYTF. CDR3 bases: TGTGCCAGCCAACAACTGGGCAGGGTCTTTGGTGGCTACACCTTC. The chain joins TRBV28 to TRBJ1-2; maybe TRBD1 (5 bases). CDR3 length: 15 residues. CDR1 is MDHEN and CDR2 is SYDVKM in the germline V gene. V was shortened by 8 bases and J by 7 bases, with 23 bases between the two germline ends.

The V call is TRBV7-9, the J call TRBJ1-2; D uncertain. The CDR3 consists of 13 residues. Trimming removed 1 base at V and 4 bases at J, with 7 bases between. CDR1 and CDR2 (germline): SEHNR, FQNEAQ (reference sequence). The CDR3 DNA is TGTGCCAGCAGCTTAGAACAGAGCTATGGCTACACCTTC. It codes for CASSLEQSYGYTF.

The chain joins TRBV19 to TRBJ2-7; no clear D gene. The V gene lost 4 bases and the J gene lost 2 bases, with 15 bases spanning the gap. The CDR3 has 15 residues. The V gene's germline CDR1 is LNHDA and CDR2 SQIVND (reference sequence). Here the CDR3 DNA reads TGTGCCAGTAGTACCGCGCACCTAGGTGCCTACGAGCAGTACTTC. Translating gives CASSTAHLGAYEQYF.

This clonotype was seen ten or more times. The rearrangement joins TRBV20-1 to TRBJ2-7; D is unclear. Trimming pared 1 base from V and 1 base from J, leaving 8 bases between. This CDR3 comprises 13 residues. Germline V gene sequence: CDR1 DFQATT, CDR2 SNEGSKA (reference sequence). CDR3 sequence reads: CSARVPFSYEQYF. CDR3 bases: TGCAGTGCTAGAGTTCCTTTTTCCTACGAGCAGTACTTC.

This clonotype was recorded many times. J is TRBJ2-7 and V is TRBV2, with TRBD2 matching 8 bases. V gave up 8 bases and J gave up 0 bases; unmatched junction bases: 21. Per germline, CDR1 SNHLY and CDR2 FYNNEI. The CDR3 has 19 amino acids. This CDR3 reads CASLTLGLAGTTLSYEQYF. CDR3 DNA: TGTGCCAGCCTCACGCTAGGGCTAGCGGGTACGACCCTCTCCTACGAGCAGTACTTC.